Sequencing of this T cell receptor beta chain was carried out in a study of T cell clonotyping in hematopoietic cell transplantation. Generated by immunoSEQ multiplex PCR, the TCRdb table keeps only in-frame clones and is missing some. Of about 15,000 clones listed, 75% to 90% are singletons. CDR1 is MDHEN, CDR2 SYDVKM, per germline. Trimming cost V 2 bases and J 5 bases, with 10 bases left between them. The CDR3 length is 15 residues. This clonotype was obtained from a middle-aged woman in good health. Some clones in this sample may be carry-over from other donors' samples. Sequencing was performed on peripheral blood mononuclear cells. The V gene is TRBV28, the J gene TRBJ1-6, with D possibly matching TRBD1 (6 bases). CDR3 amino acids: CASSLPGADNSPLHF. As DNA, the CDR3 is TGTGCCAGCAGTTTACCAGGGGCAGATAATTCACCCCTCCACTTT.